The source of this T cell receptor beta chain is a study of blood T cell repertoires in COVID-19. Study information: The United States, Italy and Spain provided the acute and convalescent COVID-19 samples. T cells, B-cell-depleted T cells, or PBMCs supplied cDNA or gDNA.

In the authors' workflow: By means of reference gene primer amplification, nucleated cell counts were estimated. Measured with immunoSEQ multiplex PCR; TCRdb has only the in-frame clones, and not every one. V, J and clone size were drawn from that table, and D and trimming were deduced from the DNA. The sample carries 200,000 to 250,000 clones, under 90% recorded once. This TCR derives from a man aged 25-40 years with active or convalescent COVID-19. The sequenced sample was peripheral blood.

The CDR3 region has the DNA TGTGCCAGCAGCCCTGACCCTGGGGGGAGCAATCAGCCCCAGCATTTT. Its protein product is CASSPDPGGSNQPQHF. The V and J genes are TRBV7-6 and TRBJ1-5; D may be TRBD1 (5 bases). The CDR3 spans 16 residues. CDR1 is SGHVS and CDR2 is FNYEAQ in the germline V gene. V lost 5 bases and J 1 base, leaving 15 bases between the germline ends.